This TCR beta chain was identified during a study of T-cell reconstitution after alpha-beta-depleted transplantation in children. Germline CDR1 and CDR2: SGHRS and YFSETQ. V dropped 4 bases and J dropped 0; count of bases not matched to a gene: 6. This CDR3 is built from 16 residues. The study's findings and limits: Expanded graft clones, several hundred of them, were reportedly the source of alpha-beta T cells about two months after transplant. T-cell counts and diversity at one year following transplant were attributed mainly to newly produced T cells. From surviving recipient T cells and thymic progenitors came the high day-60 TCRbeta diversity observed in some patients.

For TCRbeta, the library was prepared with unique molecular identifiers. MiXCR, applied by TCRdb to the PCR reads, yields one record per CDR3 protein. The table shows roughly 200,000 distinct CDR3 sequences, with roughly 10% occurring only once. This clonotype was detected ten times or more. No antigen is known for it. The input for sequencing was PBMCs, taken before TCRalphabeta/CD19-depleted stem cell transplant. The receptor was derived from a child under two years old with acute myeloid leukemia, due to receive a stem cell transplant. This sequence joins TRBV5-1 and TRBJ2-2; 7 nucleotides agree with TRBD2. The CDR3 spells CASSPLLAANTGELFF. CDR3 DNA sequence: TGCGCCAGCAGCCCGCTGCTAGCGGCGAACACCGGGGAGCTGTTTTTT. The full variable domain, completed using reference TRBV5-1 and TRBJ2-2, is KAGVTQTPRYLIKTRGQQVTLSCSPISGHRSVSWYQQTPGQGLQFLFEYFSETQRNKGNFPGRFSGRQFSNSRSEMNVSTLELGDSALYLCASSPLLAANTGELFFGEGSRLTVL.